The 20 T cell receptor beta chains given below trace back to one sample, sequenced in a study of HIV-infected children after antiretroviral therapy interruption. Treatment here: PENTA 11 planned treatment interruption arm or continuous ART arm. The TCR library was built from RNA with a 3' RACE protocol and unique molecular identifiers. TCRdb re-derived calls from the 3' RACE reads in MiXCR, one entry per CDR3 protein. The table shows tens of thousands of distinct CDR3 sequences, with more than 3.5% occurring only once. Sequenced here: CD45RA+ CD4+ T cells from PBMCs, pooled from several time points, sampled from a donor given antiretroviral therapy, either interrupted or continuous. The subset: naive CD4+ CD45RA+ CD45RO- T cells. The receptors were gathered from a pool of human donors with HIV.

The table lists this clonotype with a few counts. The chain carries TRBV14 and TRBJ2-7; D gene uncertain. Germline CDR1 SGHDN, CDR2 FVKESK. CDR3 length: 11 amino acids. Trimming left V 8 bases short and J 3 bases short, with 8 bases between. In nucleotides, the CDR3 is TGTGCCAGCGGGTGGTTCTACGAGCAGTACTTC. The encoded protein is CASGWFYEQYF. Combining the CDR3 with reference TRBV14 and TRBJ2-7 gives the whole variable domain EAGVTQFPSHSVIEKGQTVTLRCDPISGHDNLYWYRRVMGKEIKFLLHFVKESKQDESGMPNNRFLAERTGGTYSTLKVQPAELEDSGVYFCASGWFYEQYFGPGTRLTVT.

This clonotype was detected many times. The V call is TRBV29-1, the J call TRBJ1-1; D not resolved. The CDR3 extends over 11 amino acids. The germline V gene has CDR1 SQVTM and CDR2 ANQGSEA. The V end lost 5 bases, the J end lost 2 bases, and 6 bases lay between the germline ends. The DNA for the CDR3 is TGCAGCGTTAAATTTAACACTGAAGCTTTCTTT. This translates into CSVKFNTEAFF.

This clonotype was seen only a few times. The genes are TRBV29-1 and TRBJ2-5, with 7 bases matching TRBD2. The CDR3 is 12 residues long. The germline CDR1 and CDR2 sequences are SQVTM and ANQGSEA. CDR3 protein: CSGGVDQETQYF. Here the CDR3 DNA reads TGCAGTGGGGGGGTGGACCAAGAGACCCAGTACTTC.

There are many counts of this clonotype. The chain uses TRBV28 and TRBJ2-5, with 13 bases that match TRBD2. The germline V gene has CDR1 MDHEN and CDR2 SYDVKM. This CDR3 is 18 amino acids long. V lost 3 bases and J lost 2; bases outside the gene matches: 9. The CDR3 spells CASSLGTSGTNFQETQYF. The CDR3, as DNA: TGTGCCAGCAGTTTGGGGACTAGCGGGACGAACTTTCAAGAGACCCAGTACTTC.

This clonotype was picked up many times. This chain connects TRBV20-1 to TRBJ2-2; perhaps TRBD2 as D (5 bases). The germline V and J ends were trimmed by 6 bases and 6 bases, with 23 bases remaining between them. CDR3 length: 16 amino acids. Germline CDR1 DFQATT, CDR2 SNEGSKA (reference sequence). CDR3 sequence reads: CSAASSTSGSSGELFF. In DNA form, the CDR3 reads TGCAGTGCCGCATCTTCAACTAGTGGGTCCTCCGGGGAGCTGTTTTTT.

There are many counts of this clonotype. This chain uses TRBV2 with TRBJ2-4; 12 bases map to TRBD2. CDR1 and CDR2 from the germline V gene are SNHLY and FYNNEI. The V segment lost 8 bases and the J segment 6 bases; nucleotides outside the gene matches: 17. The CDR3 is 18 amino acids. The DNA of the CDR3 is TGTGCCAGCTTCGTTGGGGCTAGCGGGGGGGCCGGGAGAAACATTCAGTACTTC. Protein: CASFVGASGGAGRNIQYF.

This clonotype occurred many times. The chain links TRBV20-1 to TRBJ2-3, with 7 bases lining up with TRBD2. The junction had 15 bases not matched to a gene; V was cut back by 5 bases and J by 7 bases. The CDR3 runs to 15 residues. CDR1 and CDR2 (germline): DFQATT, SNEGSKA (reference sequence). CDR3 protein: CSAPDIAGGPNTQYF. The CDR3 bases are TGCAGTGCTCCTGACATAGCGGGTGGGCCGAATACGCAGTATTTT.

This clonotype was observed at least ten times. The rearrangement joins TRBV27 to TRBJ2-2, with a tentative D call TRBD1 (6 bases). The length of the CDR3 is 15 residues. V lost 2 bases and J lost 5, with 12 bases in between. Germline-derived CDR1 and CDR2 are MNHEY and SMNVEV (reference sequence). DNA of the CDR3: TGTGCCAGCAGTTTAATCAGGGGAGATACCGGGGAGCTGTTTTTT. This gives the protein CASSLIRGDTGELFF.

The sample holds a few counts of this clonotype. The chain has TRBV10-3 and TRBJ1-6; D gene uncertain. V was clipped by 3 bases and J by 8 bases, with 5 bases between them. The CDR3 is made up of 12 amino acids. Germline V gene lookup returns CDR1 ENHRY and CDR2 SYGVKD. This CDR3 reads CAISDSDSPLHF. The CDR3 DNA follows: TGTGCCATCAGTGACTCAGATTCACCCCTCCACTTT.

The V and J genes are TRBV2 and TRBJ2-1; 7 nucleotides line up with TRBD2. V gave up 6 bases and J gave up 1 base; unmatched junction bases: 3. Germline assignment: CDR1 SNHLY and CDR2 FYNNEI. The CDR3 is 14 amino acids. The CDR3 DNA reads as TGTGCCAGCAGCAGCGGGGCTTCCTACAATGAGCAGTTCTTC. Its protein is CASSSGASYNEQFF.

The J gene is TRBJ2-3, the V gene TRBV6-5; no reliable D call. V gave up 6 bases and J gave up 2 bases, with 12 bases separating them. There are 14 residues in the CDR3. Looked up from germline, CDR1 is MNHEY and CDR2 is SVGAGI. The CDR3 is CASSSSVFTDTQYF. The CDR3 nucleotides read TGTGCCAGCAGCTCGTCTGTCTTCACAGATACGCAGTATTTT.

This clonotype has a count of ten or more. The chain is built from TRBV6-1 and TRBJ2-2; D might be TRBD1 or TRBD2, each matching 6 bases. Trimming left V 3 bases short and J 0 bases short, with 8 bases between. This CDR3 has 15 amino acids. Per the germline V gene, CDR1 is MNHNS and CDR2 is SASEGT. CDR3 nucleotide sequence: TGTGCCAGCAGTGAGAGGGGGGCGAACACCGGGGAGCTGTTTTTT. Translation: CASSERGANTGELFF.

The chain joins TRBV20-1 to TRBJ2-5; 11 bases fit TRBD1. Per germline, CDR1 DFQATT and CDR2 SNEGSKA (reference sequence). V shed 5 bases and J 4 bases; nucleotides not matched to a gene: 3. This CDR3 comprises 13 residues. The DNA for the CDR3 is TGCAGTGCTGGGGGACAGGGGGGAGAGACCCAGTACTTC. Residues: CSAGGQGGETQYF.

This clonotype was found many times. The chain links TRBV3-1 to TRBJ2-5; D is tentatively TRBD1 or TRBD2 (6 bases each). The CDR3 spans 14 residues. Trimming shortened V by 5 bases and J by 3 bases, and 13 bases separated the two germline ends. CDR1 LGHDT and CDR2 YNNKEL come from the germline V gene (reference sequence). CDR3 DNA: TGTGCCAGCAGCGCCCGGGGGCCCGAAGAGACCCAGTACTTC. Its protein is CASSARGPEETQYF.

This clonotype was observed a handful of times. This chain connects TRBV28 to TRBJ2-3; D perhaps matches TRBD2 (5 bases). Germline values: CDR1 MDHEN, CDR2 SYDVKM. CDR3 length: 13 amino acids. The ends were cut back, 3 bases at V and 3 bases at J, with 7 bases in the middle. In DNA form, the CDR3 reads TGTGCCAGCAGTTTGTCGGGGACAGATACGCAGTATTTT. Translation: CASSLSGTDTQYF.

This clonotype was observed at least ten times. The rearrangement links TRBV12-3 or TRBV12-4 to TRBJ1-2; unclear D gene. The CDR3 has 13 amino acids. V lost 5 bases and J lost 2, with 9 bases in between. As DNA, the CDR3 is TGTGCCAGCAGTCAGAGCCCGAACTATGGCTACACCTTC. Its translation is CASSQSPNYGYTF.

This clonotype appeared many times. The CDR3 nucleotides read TGTGCCAGCAGCCAACTTCCCCCGGGACAGGGGGGGAATTCACCCCTCCACTTT. It yields the protein CASSQLPPGQGGNSPLHF. The chain uses TRBV3-1 and TRBJ1-6, with 11 bases that match TRBD1. The CDR3 is 18 amino acids. Germline CDR1 LGHDT, CDR2 YNNKEL (reference sequence). Trimming removed 2 bases from V and 7 bases from J; junction bases left unmatched: 10.

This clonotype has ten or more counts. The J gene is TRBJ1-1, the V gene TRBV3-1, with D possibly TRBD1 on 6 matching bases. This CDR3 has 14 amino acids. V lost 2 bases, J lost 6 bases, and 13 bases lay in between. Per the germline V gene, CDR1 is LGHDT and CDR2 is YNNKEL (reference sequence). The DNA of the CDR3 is TGTGCCAGCAGCCAACCCGGAAGGGGGTCTGAAGCTTTCTTT. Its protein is CASSQPGRGSEAFF.

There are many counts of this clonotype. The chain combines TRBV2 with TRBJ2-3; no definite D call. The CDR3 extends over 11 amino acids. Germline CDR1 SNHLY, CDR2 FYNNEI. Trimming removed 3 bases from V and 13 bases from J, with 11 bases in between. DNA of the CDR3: TGTGCCAGCAGTGAGATCGGGCCGGAGTATTTT. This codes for CASSEIGPEYF.

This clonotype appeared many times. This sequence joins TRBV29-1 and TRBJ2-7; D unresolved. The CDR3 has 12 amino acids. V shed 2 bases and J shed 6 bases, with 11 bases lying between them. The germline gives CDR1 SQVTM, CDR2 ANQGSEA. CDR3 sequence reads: CSVERAWGEQYF. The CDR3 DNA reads TGCAGCGTTGAAAGGGCGTGGGGCGAGCAGTACTTC.